Sequencing of this T cell receptor (beta chain) was carried out in a study of blood T cell repertoires in COVID-19. The method was immunoSEQ multiplex PCR; TCRdb's version includes in-frame clones alone and lacks a portion of them. The repertoire holds more than 65,000 clones, with more than 70% as singletons. This CDR3 comprises 13 residues. The V end was cut by 4 bases, the J end by 5 bases, with 11 bases between. Germline V lookup: CDR1 KGHSH, CDR2 LQKENI. Sequenced material: peripheral blood. The V call is TRBV18, the J call TRBJ2-5, with D possibly being TRBD2 (6 bases). This clonotype was obtained from a man aged 50 to 59 with active COVID-19. CDR3 sequence (DNA): TGTGCCAGCTCACTGACTAGTTCGGAGACCCAGTACTTC. This codes for CASSLTSSETQYF.